The clone carrying this T cell receptor (beta chain) was detected a few times. The antigen is not known. The PCR ran on 60 Vbeta and 13 Jbeta primers. In the original workflow: Per a later analysis, the number of unique TCR beta chains was roughly 83 million, of which roughly 9.9 million were shared. Measured with immunoSEQ multiplex PCR; TCRdb has only the in-frame clones, and not every one. V and J calls and clone size are given by that table; D and trimming were obtained from the DNA. Of about 120,000 clones in the sample, about four fifths were seen once. This record belongs to a study of cytomegalovirus exposure and HLA in healthy donors. Study-level results: Later, an analysis showed that TCR beta chains associated with HLA were more clonally expanded than others that were equally common. The study assumed roughly uniform donor sequencing depth for presence/absence analyses. The likely origin of a cluster of highly shared sequence variants was a sequencing artifact.

Germline CDR1 MNHEY, CDR2 SMNVEV (reference sequence). The CDR3 contains 14 residues. J was trimmed by 0 bases and V by 5 bases; bases with no gene match: 3. The receptor was isolated from a woman in her twenties or thirties in good health and CMV-seronegative. V is TRBV27 and J is TRBJ1-1, with 7 bases fitting TRBD1. The sample was PBMCs. CDR3 amino acids: CASSQQGMNTEAFF. The CDR3 bases are TGTGCCAGCAGTCAACAGGGGATGAACACTGAAGCTTTCTTT.